A single sample is the source of the 29 T cell receptor beta chains below, sequenced in a study of blood T cell repertoires in COVID-19. Method: immunoSEQ multiplex PCR; TCRdb's copy keeps in-frame clones and lacks some. The sample contains about 200,000 clones, almost 90% of which appear only once. Material: peripheral blood. These TCRs come from a man younger than 30 with active or convalescent COVID-19.

V is TRBV6-5 and J is TRBJ2-7; D unresolved. CDR1 and CDR2 (germline): MNHEY, SVGAGI. The ends were cut back, 8 bases at V and 2 bases at J, with 10 bases in the middle. This CDR3 region has 12 residues. The CDR3 region is CASRQAPYEQYF. CDR3 DNA: TGTGCCAGCCGGCAGGCACCCTACGAGCAGTACTTC.

V is TRBV7-2 and J is TRBJ2-1, with a possible D match to TRBD1 (6 bases). Germline CDR1 reads SGHTA; CDR2 reads FQGNSA. The CDR3 sequence is 12 residues long. The V end lost 2 bases, the J end lost 14 bases, and 13 bases lay between the germline ends. The CDR3 sequence: CASSLRAGAEFF. The CDR3 nucleotides are TGTGCCAGCAGCTTAAGGGCAGGGGCGGAGTTCTTC.

The rearrangement links TRBV6-5 to TRBJ1-1; D unresolved. The germline CDR1 and CDR2 sequences are MNHEY and SVGAGI. The ends were cut back, 6 bases at V and 2 bases at J, with 13 bases in the middle. The CDR3 extends over 14 amino acids. This CDR3 reads CASRAYRGNTEAFF. Here the CDR3 DNA reads TGTGCCAGCAGGGCCTATCGAGGAAACACTGAAGCTTTCTTT.

This clone was detected once. V usage is TRBV7-9 and J usage is TRBJ2-7; 7 bases line up with TRBD1. This CDR3 has 15 amino acids. Germline CDR1 SEHNR, CDR2 FQNEAQ (reference sequence). Trimming removed 5 bases from V and 0 bases from J; junction bases left unmatched: 7. The CDR3 DNA reads as TGTGCCAGCAGCCAAAAGGGACAGAGCTCCTACGAGCAGTACTTC. Translating it yields CASSQKGQSSYEQYF. The variable domain in full, with the rest retrieved from reference TRBV7-9 and TRBJ2-7, is DTGVSQNPRHKITKRGQNVTFRCDPISEHNRLYWYRQTLGQGPEFLTYFQNEAQLEKSRLLSDRFSAERPKGSFSTLEIQRTEQGDSAMYLCASSQKGQSSYEQYFGPGTRLTVT.

The CDR3 sequence is CASSFSGLDEGNIQYF. The DNA for the CDR3 is TGTGCCAGCAGCTTCTCGGGACTAGATGAGGGAAACATTCAGTACTTC. V gene TRBV11-2 combines with J gene TRBJ2-4, with 8 positions matching TRBD2. Germline assignment: CDR1 SGHAT and CDR2 FQNNGV. There are 16 residues in the CDR3. Trimming took 3 bases from V and 6 from J; bases not matched to a gene: 10.

The chain employs TRBV7-3 and TRBJ2-2; D call uncertain. Trimming took off 2 bases at V and 1 base at J, with 5 bases between the two ends. CDR3 length: 14 residues. Germline V gene data show CDR1 as SGHTA and CDR2 as FQGTGA. Here the CDR3 DNA reads TGTGCCAGCAGCTTAGTATTGAACACCGGGGAGCTGTTTTTT. This translates into CASSLVLNTGELFF.

The V and J genes are TRBV3-1 (or the pseudogene TRBV3-2) and TRBJ2-7, with 13 positions matching TRBD2. The CDR3 runs 16 residues. With 3 bases clipped from V and 4 bases from J, the junction kept 6 bases outside the gene matches. Germline V gives CDR1 LGHDT, CDR2 YNNKEL (reference sequence). CDR3: CASSQGGLAGVYEQYF. DNA of the CDR3: TGTGCCAGCAGCCAGGGCGGACTAGCGGGAGTTTACGAGCAGTACTTC.

The V gene is TRBV5-6, the J gene TRBJ2-7, with TRBD1 matching 9 bases. Germline trimming cut 0 bases from V and 4 bases from J; bases unmatched to any gene: 5. The CDR3 length is 15 residues. The germline V gene encodes CDR1 SGHDT and CDR2 YYEEEE. In DNA, the CDR3 is TGTGCCAGCAGCTTGGGAGGACAGGGGATTTACGAGCAGTACTTC. Encoded protein: CASSLGGQGIYEQYF.

The chain uses TRBV5-1 and TRBJ2-3, with D tentatively TRBD1 (6 bases). V was cut by 2 bases and J by 6 bases, with 13 bases left in between. Germline CDR1 and CDR2: SGHRS and YFSETQ. The CDR3 loop spans 14 amino acids. The CDR3 DNA reads TGCGCCAGCAGCTTTTGGACAGTAGGGGATACGCAGTATTTT. This translates into CASSFWTVGDTQYF.

This chain uses TRBV24-1 with TRBJ1-2; 9 bases match TRBD1. Trimming took 4 bases from V and 7 from J; bases not matched to a gene: 6. CDR1 and CDR2 from the germline V gene are KGHDR and SFDVKD. The CDR3 spans 14 residues. CDR3 sequence: CATSEPGQGGGYTF. The CDR3 DNA reads as TGTGCCACCAGTGAGCCGGGACAGGGAGGTGGCTACACCTTC.

The chain is built from TRBV5-1 and TRBJ2-1, with D perhaps matching TRBD1 (5 bases). CDR1 and CDR2 from the germline V gene are SGHRS and YFSETQ. The CDR3 is 14 amino acids. Trimming took off 6 bases at V and 5 bases at J, with 15 bases between the two ends. CDR3 nucleotides: TGCGCCAGCAACGCAGGGTCTCCGGACAATGAGCAGTTCTTC. This sequence encodes CASNAGSPDNEQFF. Full variable domain (rest looked up from reference TRBV5-1 and TRBJ2-1): KAGVTQTPRYLIKTRGQQVTLSCSPISGHRSVSWYQQTPGQGLQFLFEYFSETQRNKGNFPGRFSGRQFSNSRSEMNVSTLELGDSALYLCASNAGSPDNEQFFGPGTRLTVL.

The chain has TRBV2 and TRBJ2-7; 8 bases fit TRBD1. This CDR3 contains 15 residues. The germline V gene has CDR1 SNHLY and CDR2 FYNNEI. V gave up 0 bases and J gave up 3 bases; unmatched junction bases: 4. The CDR3 here is CASSEAGQDFYEQYF. Written as DNA, the CDR3 is TGTGCCAGCAGTGAAGCGGGACAGGACTTCTACGAGCAGTACTTC.

The gene calls are TRBV5-1 and TRBJ2-2; no reliable D call. V was clipped by 1 base and J by 5 bases, with 12 bases between them. From germline, CDR1 is SGHRS and CDR2 YFSETQ. The CDR3 totals 15 residues. The CDR3 region is CASSLLRQRTGELFF. As DNA, the CDR3 is TGCGCCAGCAGCTTGCTCCGCCAGCGAACCGGGGAGCTGTTTTTT.

This clone was seen only a few times. The V and J genes are TRBV3-1 (or the pseudogene TRBV3-2) and TRBJ1-2, with 7 nucleotides matching TRBD1. CDR1 LGHDT and CDR2 YNNKEL come from the germline V gene (reference sequence). The length of the CDR3 is 13 residues. Losses at the gene ends were 4 bases for V and 8 bases for J; bases not matched to a gene: 7. CDR3 in amino acids: CASSRRQGEGYTF. The CDR3, as DNA: TGTGCCAGCAGCCGCCGACAGGGTGAGGGCTACACCTTC.

As DNA, the CDR3 is TGTGCCAGCAGGATCTCAGTGGAGGGGACTGAAGCTTTCTTT. The encoded protein is CASRISVEGTEAFF. The rearrangement joins TRBV28 to TRBJ1-1, with a weak D call TRBD1 (5 bases). The CDR3 is 14 residues long. CDR1 MDHEN and CDR2 SYDVKM come from the germline V gene. V was trimmed by 6 bases and J by 5 bases, leaving 16 bases between them. The whole variable domain, filled in from reference TRBV28 and TRBJ1-1, reads DVKVTQSSRYLVKRTGEKVFLECVQDMDHENMFWYRQDPGLGLRLIYFSYDVKMKEKGDIPEGYSVSREKKERFSLILESASTNQTSMYLCASRISVEGTEAFFGQGTRLTVV.

In its sample, this clone was seen once. The rearrangement links TRBV14 to TRBJ1-1; 7 bases line up with TRBD1. This CDR3 contains 15 residues. V lost 4 bases and J lost 4; bases outside the gene matches: 9. The germline V gene encodes CDR1 SGHDN and CDR2 FVKESK. CDR3 DNA sequence: TGTGCCAGCAGCCCGTTACAAGGGGGCGTCACTGAAGCTTTCTTT. As protein: CASSPLQGGVTEAFF.

The J gene is TRBJ1-5, the V gene TRBV5-8, with D perhaps matching TRBD1 (6 bases). Between the trimmed V and J ends, which lost 1 base and 6 bases, there was a span of 20 bases. This CDR3 has 17 amino acids. Germline assignment: CDR1 SGHTS and CDR2 YDEGEE. The CDR3 sequence is CASSLFGGGGSTQPQHF. The CDR3 region has the DNA TGTGCCAGCAGCTTGTTCGGGGGGGGCGGGTCTACTCAGCCCCAGCATTTT.

The chain uses TRBV5-1 and TRBJ2-7; TRBD2 matches at 11 bases. Germline V gives CDR1 SGHRS, CDR2 YFSETQ. The V and J ends lost 0 bases and 3 bases, in that order; junction bases with no gene match: 2. This CDR3 region has 15 residues. The DNA for the CDR3 is TGCGCCAGCAGCTTGGCTAGCGGGGGGAGCTACGAGCAGTACTTC. This codes for CASSLASGGSYEQYF.

V gene TRBV6-1 combines with J gene TRBJ2-7; D is uncertain. CDR3 length: 14 residues. Germline CDR1 and CDR2: MNHNS and SASEGT. V was pared by 3 bases and J by 1 base, with 10 bases between. The CDR3 nucleotides are TGTGCCAGCAGTGAGATCGTCACTTCCTACGAGCAGTACTTC. It yields the protein CASSEIVTSYEQYF.

The chain combines TRBV24-1 with TRBJ1-5; no clear D gene. The CDR3 extends over 13 amino acids. Germline V gene data show CDR1 as KGHDR and CDR2 as SFDVKD. Trimming removed 5 bases from V and 4 bases from J, with 8 bases in between. For the CDR3, the DNA is TGTGCCACCAGTGGCACAGCTAATCAGCCCCAGCATTTT. Translating gives CATSGTANQPQHF.

This clone was picked up one time. The chain uses TRBV6-5 and TRBJ2-1; 10 bases are shared with TRBD2. CDR1 is MNHEY and CDR2 is SVGAGI in the germline V gene. CDR3 size: 15 residues. After removal of 2 bases from V and 6 bases from J, the junction contained 4 bases not matched to a gene. CDR3 amino acids: CASSYKLAGLNEQFF. The CDR3 coding sequence is TGTGCCAGCAGTTACAAACTAGCGGGACTCAATGAGCAGTTCTTC.

The V call is TRBV2, the J call TRBJ2-7; D gene unclear. Germline-derived CDR1 and CDR2 are SNHLY and FYNNEI. Deletions cut 6 bases from V and 2 bases from J, with 17 bases between. This CDR3 is built from 15 residues. CDR3 loop: CASRKDNLLAYEQYF. CDR3 sequence (DNA): TGTGCCAGCAGAAAAGACAACCTATTGGCCTACGAGCAGTACTTC.

J is TRBJ1-1 and V is TRBV7-2; perhaps TRBD1 as D (6 bases). The germline V gene encodes CDR1 SGHTA and CDR2 FQGNSA. The CDR3 consists of 14 residues. V was clipped by 5 bases and J by 1 base, with 11 bases between them. CDR3 region: CASSPGQSNTEAFF. The CDR3 DNA is TGTGCCAGCAGCCCTGGACAGTCGAACACTGAAGCTTTCTTT.

This chain joins TRBV6-2 or TRBV6-3 and TRBJ2-3; TRBD1 matches at 10 bases. The CDR3 length is 17 residues. CDR1 is MNHEY and CDR2 is SVGEGT in the germline V gene. V dropped 5 bases and J dropped 7; count of bases not matched to a gene: 15. For the CDR3, the DNA is TGTGCCAGCAGTCCGCGTGGGACAGGGGTGTCAAGAAATACGCAGTATTTT. Translated, it gives CASSPRGTGVSRNTQYF.

The chain carries TRBV3-1 (or the pseudogene TRBV3-2) and TRBJ1-2, with TRBD1 matching over 8 bases. This CDR3 has 14 amino acids. In germline, CDR1 is LGHDT, CDR2 YNNKEL (reference sequence). V lost 6 bases to trimming and J lost 4 bases; unmatched junction nucleotides: 7. This CDR3 is CASRPGQGVYGYTF. CDR3 nucleotides: TGTGCCAGCAGACCAGGACAGGGTGTCTATGGCTACACCTTC.

The chain carries TRBV5-1 and TRBJ2-7, with TRBD2 matching over 14 bases. This CDR3 has 18 residues. Trimming at V came to 4 bases and at J to 6 bases, leaving 15 bases not matched to a gene. The germline V gene encodes CDR1 SGHRS and CDR2 YFSETQ. CDR3 sequence (DNA): TGCGCCAGCAGCCTGACGGGACTAGCGGGAGAGTGGGCCGGCGAGCAGTACTTC. Translation: CASSLTGLAGEWAGEQYF.

The V and J genes are TRBV7-3 and TRBJ1-1; D not resolved. Germline V gene sequence: CDR1 SGHTA, CDR2 FQGTGA. The CDR3 runs 15 residues. V was cut by 1 base and J by 4 bases, with 13 bases left in between. CDR3 sequence (DNA): TGTGCCAGCAGCTTAATGGGCTTAGGCGTCACTGAAGCTTTCTTT. The encoded protein is CASSLMGLGVTEAFF.

The chain carries TRBV3-1 (or the pseudogene TRBV3-2) and TRBJ1-6, with TRBD1 as a possible D gene (5 bases). This CDR3 region has 14 residues. Germline assignment: CDR1 LGHDT and CDR2 YNNKEL (reference sequence). The V gene lost 4 bases and the J gene lost 10 bases, with 14 bases spanning the gap. CDR3 protein: CASSPDSKSSPLHF. The CDR3 DNA follows: TGTGCCAGCAGCCCCGACAGTAAATCCTCACCCCTCCACTTT.

The chain links TRBV19 to TRBJ2-2, with D possibly being TRBD2 (5 bases). Trimming pared 4 bases from V and 3 bases from J, leaving 9 bases between. CDR3 length: 14 amino acids. Germline CDR1 is LNHDA and CDR2 is SQIVND (reference sequence). CDR3 bases: TGTGCCAGTAGTAGCCTAGCAGACACCGGGGAGCTGTTTTTT. As protein: CASSSLADTGELFF.